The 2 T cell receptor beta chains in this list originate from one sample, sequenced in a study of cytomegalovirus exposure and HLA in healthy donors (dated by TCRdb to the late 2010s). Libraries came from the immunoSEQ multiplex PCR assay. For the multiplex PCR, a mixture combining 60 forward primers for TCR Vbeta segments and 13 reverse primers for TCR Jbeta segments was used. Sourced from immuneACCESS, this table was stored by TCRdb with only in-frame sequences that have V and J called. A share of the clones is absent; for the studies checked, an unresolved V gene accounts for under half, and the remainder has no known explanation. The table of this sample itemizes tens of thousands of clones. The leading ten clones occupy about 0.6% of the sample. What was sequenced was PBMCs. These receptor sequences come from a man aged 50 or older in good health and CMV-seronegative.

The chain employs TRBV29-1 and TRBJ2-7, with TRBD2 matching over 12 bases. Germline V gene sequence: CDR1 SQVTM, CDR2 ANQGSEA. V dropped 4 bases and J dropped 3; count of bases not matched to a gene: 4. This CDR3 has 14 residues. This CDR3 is CSVGTSGALYEQYF. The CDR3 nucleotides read TGCAGCGTTGGGACTAGCGGGGCCCTCTACGAGCAGTACTTC.

The CDR3 region has the DNA TGTGCCAGTAGCCCTGGGCAGGGTGGTTCACCCCTCCACTTT. This gives the protein CASSPGQGGSPLHF. The chain couples TRBV19 to TRBJ1-6; tentative D call: TRBD1 (5 bases). Germline loops: CDR1 LNHDA, CDR2 SQIVND (reference sequence). There are 14 residues in the CDR3. V lost 6 bases, J lost 9 bases, and 15 bases lay in between.